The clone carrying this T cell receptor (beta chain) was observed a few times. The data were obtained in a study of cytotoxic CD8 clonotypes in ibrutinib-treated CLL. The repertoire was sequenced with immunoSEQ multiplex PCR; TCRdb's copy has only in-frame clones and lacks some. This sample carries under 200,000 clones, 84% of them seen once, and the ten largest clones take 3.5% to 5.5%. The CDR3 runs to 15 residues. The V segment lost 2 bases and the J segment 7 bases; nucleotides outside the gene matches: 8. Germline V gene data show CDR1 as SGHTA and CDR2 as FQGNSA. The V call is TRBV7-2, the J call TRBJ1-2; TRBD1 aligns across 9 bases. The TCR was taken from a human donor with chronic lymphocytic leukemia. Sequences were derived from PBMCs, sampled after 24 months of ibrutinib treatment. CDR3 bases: TGTGCCAGCAGCTTAACCCGGGACAGGGTACGTGGCTACACCTTC. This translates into CASSLTRDRVRGYTF.